This entry describes one T cell receptor (beta chain). V was clipped by 2 bases and J by 2 bases, with 6 bases between them. This CDR3 is 13 amino acids long. CDR1 is MNHEY and CDR2 is SVGAGI in the germline V gene. Clones were read by immunoSEQ multiplex PCR, and TCRdb kept only the in-frame ones, dropping some. This table holds under 200,000 clones, approximately 85% found once. This sample was included in a study of blood T cell repertoires in COVID-19. As for the study in general: Acute and convalescent COVID-19 samples came from the United States, Italy and Spain.

The receptor comes from a woman aged 80 or older with acute or convalescent COVID-19. The sequencing input was peripheral blood. The chain combines TRBV6-5 with TRBJ1-2, with D unresolved. The CDR3 bases are TGTGCCAGCAGTTACGTCAGAAACTATGGCTACACCTTC. It translates to CASSYVRNYGYTF.